A single sample gave rise to the 30 T cell receptor beta chains below, sequenced in a study of cytomegalovirus exposure and HLA in healthy donors listed by TCRdb under 2017. The library was generated by the immunoSEQ multiplex PCR assay. For the multiplex PCR, a mixture combining 60 forward primers for TCR Vbeta segments and 13 reverse primers for TCR Jbeta segments was used. Sourced from immuneACCESS, this table was stored by TCRdb with only in-frame sequences that have V and J called. A share of the clones is absent; for the studies checked, an unresolved V gene accounts for under half, and the remainder has no known explanation. Here the sample has 130,000 or so clones; about 77% occur a single time. 1.5% to 2% of the sample is taken by the ten largest. The material sequenced was PBMCs. The receptor source for this set is a female donor in good health and CMV-seronegative.

This chain uses TRBV7-8 with TRBJ1-2, with 10 bases that match TRBD1. Germline V lookup: CDR1 SGHVS, CDR2 FQNEAQ. The V segment lost 2 bases and the J segment 8 bases; nucleotides outside the gene matches: 11. The CDR3 is 16 amino acids. CDR3 loop: CASSLSAGTGAKGYTF. The CDR3 DNA reads as TGTGCCAGCAGCTTATCCGCTGGGACAGGGGCTAAAGGCTACACCTTC.

The chain combines TRBV27 with TRBJ2-7; possibly TRBD2 for D (5 bases). The V end lost 5 bases, the J end lost 2 bases, and 7 bases lay between the germline ends. This CDR3 spans 12 amino acids. Germline lookup yields CDR1 MNHEY and CDR2 SMNVEV (reference sequence). In DNA form, the CDR3 reads TGTGCCAGCAGTCGGGGTACCTACGAGCAGTACTTC. This encodes CASSRGTYEQYF.

The chain couples TRBV7-9 to TRBJ2-5; D is possibly TRBD2 (6 bases). The V end lost 4 bases, the J end lost 0 bases, and 9 bases lay between the germline ends. Germline V gene data show CDR1 as SEHNR and CDR2 as FQNEAQ (reference sequence). The length of the CDR3 is 14 residues. CDR3 coding DNA: TGTGCCAGCAGCTCCTCTAGCGACCAAGAGACCCAGTACTTC. This gives the protein CASSSSSDQETQYF.

The V gene is TRBV30, the J gene TRBJ2-7; 10 bases agree with TRBD1. The length of the CDR3 is 20 residues. Germline CDR1 GTSNPN, CDR2 SVGIG (reference sequence). V dropped 1 base and J dropped 3; count of bases not matched to a gene: 21. The CDR3 is CAWSATFGTGVSGYLYEQYF. CDR3 sequence (DNA): TGTGCCTGGAGTGCGACCTTCGGGACAGGGGTTTCGGGTTATCTCTACGAGCAGTACTTC.

The rearrangement links TRBV18 to TRBJ2-1; 11 bases map to TRBD2. There are 16 residues in the CDR3. Trimming at V came to 0 bases and at J to 10 bases, leaving 8 bases not matched to a gene. CDR1 is KGHSH, CDR2 LQKENI, per germline. CDR3 nucleotide sequence: TGTGCCAGCTCACCACCAGACCCTAGCGGGAGGACCGAGCAGTTCTTC. Translating gives CASSPPDPSGRTEQFF.

The gene calls are TRBV9 and TRBJ2-7; D is perhaps TRBD1 (6 bases). CDR3 length equals 13 residues. CDR1 SGDLS and CDR2 YYNGEE come from the germline V gene. The V end lost 1 base, the J end lost 9 bases, and 14 bases lay between the germline ends. The CDR3 is CASSVSSGASQYF. The DNA for the CDR3 is TGTGCCAGCAGCGTATCATCAGGGGCATCGCAGTACTTC. The variable domain in full, completed from reference TRBV9 and TRBJ2-7, reads DSGVTQTPKHLITATGQRVTLRCSPRSGDLSVYWYQQSLDQGLQFLIQYYNGEERAKGNILERFSAQQFPDLHSELNLSSLELGDSALYFCASSVSSGASQYFGPGTRLTVT.

Of note for this clone: Compared with germline, one end of the junction differs, possibly owing to a read error. The chain is built from TRBV14 and TRBJ1-2; TRBD1 might be the D (6 bases). The CDR3 contains 13 residues. Germline values: CDR1 SGHDN, CDR2 FVKESK. Here the CDR3 DNA reads TGTGCCAGCAGCCACCGACCGGCGACAGGTGCTAACTTC. It codes for CASSHRPATGANF.

V is TRBV28 and J is TRBJ1-5; 12 nucleotides line up with TRBD1. The V gene's germline CDR1 is MDHEN and CDR2 SYDVKM. This CDR3 has 19 residues. V shed 5 bases and J 2 bases; nucleotides not matched to a gene: 13. CDR3 protein: CASSKTGTGGLSGNQPQHF. CDR3 nucleotide sequence: TGTGCCAGCAGTAAGACCGGGACAGGGGGCCTTTCAGGCAATCAGCCCCAGCATTTT.

The CDR3 nucleotides read TGTGCCAGCAGGGACAGGGCTACCAAAAACATTCAGTACTTC. Translation gives CASRDRATKNIQYF. V gene TRBV27 combines with J gene TRBJ2-4; 8 bases map to TRBD1. Germline CDR1 is MNHEY and CDR2 is SMNVEV (reference sequence). V gave up 6 bases and J gave up 2 bases; unmatched junction bases: 3. This CDR3 is built from 14 residues.

The chain recombines TRBV9 with TRBJ1-3; maybe TRBD1 (6 bases). The CDR3 length is 15 residues. Trimming took 6 bases from V and 0 from J, leaving 13 bases between them. Germline-derived CDR1 and CDR2 are SGDLS and YYNGEE. The CDR3 region has the DNA TGTGCCAGCAATGCGGGGGCCATCTCTGGAAACACCATATATTTT. It specifies CASNAGAISGNTIYF.

The chain employs TRBV6-5 and TRBJ1-1; D perhaps matches TRBD1 (5 bases). Germline V gene lookup returns CDR1 MNHEY and CDR2 SVGAGI. Trimming cost V 5 bases and J 6 bases, with 16 bases left between them. The CDR3 has 14 residues. CDR3 DNA: TGTGCCAGCAGTCCAAAAAGGGGATTGGCTGAAGCTTTCTTT. Its protein product is CASSPKRGLAEAFF.

This rearrangement joins TRBV6-4 to TRBJ1-5; the D gene is possibly TRBD1 (6 bases). This CDR3 has 14 amino acids. Looked up from germline, CDR1 is MRHNA and CDR2 is SNTAGT. V lost 8 bases, J lost 2 bases, and 13 bases lay in between. CDR3: CASHRDKGNQPQHF. The CDR3 nucleotides are TGTGCCAGCCACAGGGATAAGGGCAATCAGCCCCAGCATTTT.

This rearrangement joins TRBV27 to TRBJ1-6; D ambiguous. Trimming removed 5 bases from V and 8 bases from J, with 7 bases in between. Germline-derived CDR1 and CDR2 are MNHEY and SMNVEV (reference sequence). CDR3 length: 12 residues. The CDR3 sequence is CASSEIDSPLHF. Here the CDR3 DNA reads TGTGCCAGCAGTGAGATCGATTCACCCCTCCACTTT.

CDR3 amino acids: CASSFDRVYPYEQYF. The CDR3 region has the DNA TGCGCCAGCAGCTTCGACAGGGTTTACCCCTACGAGCAGTACTTC. The J gene is TRBJ2-5, the V gene TRBV5-1; 7 positions agree with TRBD1. The J call may be mistaken, given a closer DNA end match to TRBJ2-7. Germline V gene sequence: CDR1 SGHRS, CDR2 YFSETQ. This CDR3 has 15 residues.

This chain joins TRBV11-3 and TRBJ2-7; 9 positions agree with TRBD1. Germline values: CDR1 SGHNT, CDR2 YENEEA. This CDR3 is 15 amino acids long. Losses at the gene ends were 1 base for V and 4 bases for J; bases not matched to a gene: 5. CDR3 DNA: TGTGCCAGCAGCTTAGGGACAGGGGATCTTTACGAGCAGTACTTC. Translation gives CASSLGTGDLYEQYF.

The gene calls are TRBV6-5 and TRBJ1-1; D uncertain. This CDR3 spans 13 amino acids. Trimming left V 6 bases short and J 5 bases short, with 13 bases between. Germline V lookup: CDR1 MNHEY, CDR2 SVGAGI. CDR3 coding DNA: TGTGCCAGCAGCCAAACCATCGGTACTGAAGCTTTCTTT. Amino acid sequence: CASSQTIGTEAFF.

This chain links TRBV15 with TRBJ2-4; TRBD1 aligns across 9 bases. V dropped 6 bases and J dropped 0; count of bases not matched to a gene: 6. Per the germline V gene, CDR1 is LNHNV and CDR2 is YYDKDF (reference sequence). This CDR3 is built from 16 residues. CDR3 in amino acids: CATRSTGGLAKNIQYF. The CDR3 DNA is TGTGCCACCAGGTCCACAGGGGGCTTAGCCAAAAACATTCAGTACTTC.

The chain couples TRBV6-1 to TRBJ1-2; D perhaps matches TRBD1 (5 bases). The V end lost 4 bases, the J end lost 4 bases, and 19 bases lay between the germline ends. Germline CDR1 MNHNS, CDR2 SASEGT. The CDR3 totals 16 residues. For the CDR3, the DNA is TGTGCCAGCAGTGGGCTCAGGGATGAGCACGTCTATGGCTACACCTTC. This codes for CASSGLRDEHVYGYTF.

V and J are TRBV11-3 and TRBJ2-7; D perhaps matches TRBD2 (6 bases). This CDR3 has 15 amino acids. V dropped 1 base and J dropped 5 bases, with 15 bases sitting between them. CDR1 is SGHNT, CDR2 YENEEA, per germline. The CDR3 DNA reads as TGTGCCAGCAGCTTAGCAGCGCGGGATAGTAACGAGCAGTACTTC. Translating gives CASSLAARDSNEQYF.

The chain has TRBV11-2 and TRBJ1-1; TRBD1 agrees at 9 bases. CDR3 length: 14 amino acids. V was pared by 5 bases and J by 7 bases, with 8 bases of the junction left unmatched. The germline CDR1 and CDR2 sequences are SGHAT and FQNNGV. The CDR3 nucleotides are TGTGCCAGCAGCCGGGGACAGGGACGCTATGAAGCTTTCTTT. As protein: CASSRGQGRYEAFF.

The CDR3 coding sequence is TGTGCCATCAGTGATTTTACTAGCGGGGGGGCGAAGGAGACCCAGTACTTC. It translates to CAISDFTSGGAKETQYF. The chain carries TRBV10-3 and TRBJ2-5, with 13 bases lining up with TRBD2. V trimming: 3 bases; J trimming: 5 bases; junction bases outside the gene matches: 9. The CDR3 is 17 residues long. Germline lookup yields CDR1 ENHRY and CDR2 SYGVKD.

The table lists this clone with a count of one. V and J are TRBV6-4 and TRBJ2-7, with a possible D match to TRBD2 (6 bases). Germline V gene data show CDR1 as MRHNA and CDR2 as SNTAGT. The V gene lost 6 bases and the J gene lost 0 bases, with 21 bases spanning the gap. There are 17 residues in the CDR3. Here the CDR3 DNA reads TGTGCCAGCAGGGGGACTTCCCCAGACCAGAGCTCCTACGAGCAGTACTTC. Translation: CASRGTSPDQSSYEQYF.

The chain couples TRBV13 to TRBJ2-7; 10 nucleotides match TRBD1. The CDR3 loop spans 15 amino acids. V gave up 2 bases and J gave up 2 bases; unmatched junction bases: 3. Germline CDR1 and CDR2: PRHDT and FYEKMQ (reference sequence). The CDR3 here is CASSLSDRGPYEQYF. In DNA form, the CDR3 reads TGTGCCAGCAGCTTATCCGACAGGGGGCCCTACGAGCAGTACTTC. Filled out from reference TRBV13 and TRBJ2-7, the complete variable domain reads AAGVIQSPRHLIKEKRETATLKCYPIPRHDTVYWYQQGPGQDPQFLISFYEKMQSDKGSIPDRFSAQQFSDYHSELNMSSLELGDSALYFCASSLSDRGPYEQYFGPGTRLTVT.

This clone has a handful of counts. The rearrangement uses TRBV4-2 and TRBJ1-1, with D unclear. This CDR3 has 13 residues. Trimming left V 0 bases short and J 1 base short, with 3 bases between. Germline CDR1 is LGHNA and CDR2 is YNFKEQ. The CDR3 sequence: CASSQDKNTEAFF. In DNA, the CDR3 is TGTGCCAGCAGCCAAGACAAGAACACTGAAGCTTTCTTT.

V and J are TRBV7-2 and TRBJ2-1, with 7 bases that match TRBD2. V shed 6 bases, J shed 4 bases, and the junction held 9 bases outside the gene matches. CDR3 length equals 15 residues. Germline V gene data show CDR1 as SGHTA and CDR2 as FQGNSA. DNA for the CDR3: TGTGCCAGCAGTTCGAGCGGGGCGGCTTACAATGAGCAGTTCTTC. It yields the protein CASSSSGAAYNEQFF. Full variable domain (rest looked up from reference TRBV7-2 and TRBJ2-1): GAGVSQSPSNKVTEKGKDVELRCDPISGHTALYWYRQSLGQGLEFLIYFQGNSAPDKSGLPSDRFSAERTGGSVSTLTIQRTQQEDSAVYLCASSSSGAAYNEQFFGPGTRLTVL.

The rearrangement links TRBV9 to TRBJ2-7; TRBD2 might be the D (5 bases). The ends were cut back, 0 bases at V and 7 bases at J, with 17 bases in the middle. Germline CDR1 SGDLS, CDR2 YYNGEE. The CDR3 covers 15 residues. CDR3 in DNA: TGTGCCAGCAGCGTAGGTCCGGACTCCACCCGAGAGCAGTACTTC. Translation gives CASSVGPDSTREQYF. The whole variable domain, remainder taken from reference TRBV9 and TRBJ2-7, is DSGVTQTPKHLITATGQRVTLRCSPRSGDLSVYWYQQSLDQGLQFLIQYYNGEERAKGNILERFSAQQFPDLHSELNLSSLELGDSALYFCASSVGPDSTREQYFGPGTRLTVT.

V and J are TRBV5-1 and TRBJ2-2; D perhaps matches TRBD1 (6 bases). V lost 0 bases and J 4 bases, leaving 16 bases between the germline ends. The CDR3 runs to 17 residues. Germline V gene lookup returns CDR1 SGHRS and CDR2 YFSETQ. The CDR3 DNA sequence: TGCGCCAGCAGCTTGGGATCTGGGGGCGGTAGCACCGGGGAGCTGTTTTTT. Its protein is CASSLGSGGGSTGELFF.

The chain couples TRBV28 to TRBJ1-1, with D possibly TRBD1 on 5 matching bases. The CDR3 has 14 residues. Trimming took 6 bases from V and 6 from J, leaving 17 bases between them. Germline V CDR1 and CDR2: MDHEN, SYDVKM. The CDR3 nucleotides read TGTGCCAGCAGCCCCCAGGGTAGTAACCCTGAAGCTTTCTTT. Translating it yields CASSPQGSNPEAFF.

The J gene is TRBJ1-1, the V gene TRBV5-1, with 9 bases that match TRBD1. CDR3 size: 15 residues. Trimming cost V 5 bases and J 5 bases; bases outside gene matches: 10. Germline CDR1 SGHRS, CDR2 YFSETQ. CDR3 DNA: TGCGCCAGCAGAAGACTAAGGGACAGGGTTACTGAAGCTTTCTTT. Amino acids: CASRRLRDRVTEAFF.

At least ten counts were recorded for this clone. The rearrangement uses TRBV9 and TRBJ1-6, with D maybe TRBD1 (5 bases). The V end was cut by 2 bases, the J end by 7 bases, with 10 bases between. CDR3 length: 14 residues. The V gene's germline CDR1 is SGDLS and CDR2 YYNGEE. This CDR3 reads CASSVGPRNSPLHF. The CDR3 nucleotides read TGTGCCAGCAGCGTGGGGCCAAGAAATTCACCCCTCCACTTT.